This is a list of T cell receptor beta chains from one sample in a study of cytomegalovirus exposure and HLA in healthy donors. TCRdb keeps only in-frame clones here, not all; method: immunoSEQ multiplex PCR. The sample records 85,000 to 130,000 clones, approximately 79% being singletons. The material sequenced was PBMCs. These receptors all stem from a man between 60 and 75 years old in good health and CMV-seropositive. The CDR3 runs from the conserved cysteine through the conserved F or W. The D gene is left open where the match is weak. Clone size appears in some rows only: once, few, many, or a class for an expanded clone.

19,TRBJ1-2,few,TRBD1,TRBV5-4,CASSQARGTGGGIGYGYTF,TGTGCCAGCAGCCAAGCCCGGGGGACAGGGGGCGGTATCGGCTATGGCTACACCTTC
14,TRBJ1-1,.,.,TRBV5-6,CASSPGGVNTEAFF,TGTGCCAGCAGCCCGGGGGGAGTGAACACTGAAGCTTTCTTT
14,TRBJ2-1,.,TRBD2,TRBV11-2,CASGSAGGYNEQFF,TGTGCCAGCGGTTCGGCGGGGGGTTACAATGAGCAGTTCTTC
14,TRBJ1-2,.,.,TRBV28,CASSFPDRSYGYTF,TGTGCCAGCAGTTTTCCCGACAGGAGCTATGGCTACACCTTC
15,TRBJ1-1,.,.,TRBV6-5,CASSPVTAGVTEAFF,TGTGCCAGCAGCCCCGTGACGGCGGGGGTCACTGAAGCTTTCTTT
15,TRBJ2-5,.,TRBD1,TRBV7-7,CASSFARGTQETQYF,TGTGCCAGCAGCTTTGCCAGGGGGACACAAGAGACCCAGTACTTC
12,TRBJ2-7,once,.,TRBV2,CATGEGFYEQYF,TGTGCCACGGGTGAGGGTTTCTACGAGCAGTACTTC
12,TRBJ2-7,.,.,TRBV29-1,CSVEVPAYEQYF,TGCAGCGTTGAAGTTCCAGCCTACGAGCAGTACTTC
16,TRBJ1-4,.,TRBD1,TRBV4-2,CASSQEATGGGEKLFF,TGTGCCAGCAGCCAAGAAGCGACAGGGGGCGGTGAAAAACTGTTTTTT
15,TRBJ2-3,.,TRBD2,TRBV6-4,CASSDAGGSTDTQYF,TGTGCCAGCAGTGACGCCGGGGGGAGCACAGATACGCAGTATTTT
13,TRBJ1-5,.,TRBD1,TRBV6-1,CASRGQGGQPQHF,TGTGCCAGCAGGGGACAGGGGGGTCAGCCCCAGCATTTT
12,TRBJ2-1,once,.,TRBV11-2,CATKDFYNEQFF,TGTGCCACCAAGGACTTCTACAATGAGCAGTTCTTC
13,TRBJ1-2,.,.,TRBV27,CASFGHSSRGYTF,TGTGCCAGCTTCGGACATTCTTCTCGTGGCTACACCTTC
14,TRBJ1-2,once,TRBD1,TRBV7-2,CASSPGGAEYGYTF,TGTGCCAGCAGCCCAGGGGGCGCGGAGTATGGCTACACCTTC
16,TRBJ1-2,few,.,TRBV21-1,CASSTWGGDSSYGYTF,TGTGCCAGCAGCACGTGGGGAGGGGACTCGTCCTATGGCTACACCTTC
15,TRBJ2-3,.,.,TRBV6-5,CASSYSAGTTDTQYF,TGTGCCAGCAGTTACTCTGCGGGGACCACAGATACGCAGTATTTT